This T cell receptor (beta chain) emerged from a study of cytomegalovirus exposure and HLA in healthy donors. The CDR3 totals 15 residues. The germline V gene encodes CDR1 SGHNT and CDR2 YENEEA. V dropped 1 base and J dropped 2 bases, with 8 bases sitting between them. Points from the study as a whole: Most sequenced TCRs were rare (though some public TCRs occurred in many donors). Accurate HLA-A and HLA-B prediction from TCR beta sequences was reported for most subjects.

As regards this clone: Antigen specificity is unknown.

60 Vbeta and 13 Jbeta primers were used in PCR. The assay was immunoSEQ multiplex PCR, and TCRdb's table has in-frame clones only and misses some. The sample yields some 150,000 clones, roughly 75% seen once. V is TRBV11-3 and J is TRBJ2-2; a weak D match, TRBD1 (6 bases). Sequenced sample: PBMCs. The TCR was taken from a middle-aged man in good health and CMV-seronegative. CDR3 DNA: TGTGCCAGCAGCTTAGGACAGGTTAACACCGGGGAGCTGTTTTTT. Protein product: CASSLGQVNTGELFF.